This TCR beta chain was captured in a study of memory CD4+ T cells and cytomegalovirus serostatus. Clones were sequenced by immunoSEQ multiplex PCR, and TCRdb holds only the in-frame ones, with some missing. The sample has about 50,000 clones, 70% to 85% seen once. Single viable CD3+CD4+CD8-CD45RO+ cells were sorted as the memory CD4+ T cells. Broader study findings: Suggested: most of the CMV-linked TCR signature lies in CD4+ memory cells.

Germline CDR1 and CDR2: SGHDN and FVKESK. Unmatched junction bases numbered 16, after V lost 4 bases and J lost 2 bases. There are 18 residues in the CDR3. The table lists this clone with a few counts. What it recognizes is unknown. This clonotype was sampled from an adult in good health and CMV-seronegative. The chain has TRBV14 and TRBJ2-7; 8 nucleotides align to TRBD1. Sample: memory CD4+ T cells from blood. The CDR3 bases are TGTGCCAGCAGCCCACCGGGACAGGAGTTTCTCCCTCCCTACGAGCAGTACTTC. This codes for CASSPPGQEFLPPYEQYF.